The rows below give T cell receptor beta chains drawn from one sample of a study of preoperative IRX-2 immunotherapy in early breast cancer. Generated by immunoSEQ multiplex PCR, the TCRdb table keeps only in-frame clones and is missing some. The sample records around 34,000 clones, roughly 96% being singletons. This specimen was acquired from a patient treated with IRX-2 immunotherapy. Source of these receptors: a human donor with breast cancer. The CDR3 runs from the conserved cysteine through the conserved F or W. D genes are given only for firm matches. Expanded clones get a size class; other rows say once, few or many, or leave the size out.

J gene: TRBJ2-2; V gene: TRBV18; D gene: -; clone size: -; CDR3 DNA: TGTGCCAGCTCTGAGGCACTAGTGGCCGGGGAGCTGTTTTTT; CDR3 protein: CASSEALVAGELFF
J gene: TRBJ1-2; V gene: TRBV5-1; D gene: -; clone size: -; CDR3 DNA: TGCGCCAGCAGCCACGAAACCATAGGTGGGGGCTACACCTTC; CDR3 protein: CASSHETIGGGYTF
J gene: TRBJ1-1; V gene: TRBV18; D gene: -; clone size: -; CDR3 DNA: TGTGCCAGCTCACCAGTACAGGGTGTGGGCACTGAAGCTTTCTTT; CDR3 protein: CASSPVQGVGTEAFF
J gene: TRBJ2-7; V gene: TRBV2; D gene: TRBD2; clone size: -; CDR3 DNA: TGTGCCAGCAGTACCCCTGGGGGGACTAGCGGCTACGAGCAGTACTTC; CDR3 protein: CASSTPGGTSGYEQYF
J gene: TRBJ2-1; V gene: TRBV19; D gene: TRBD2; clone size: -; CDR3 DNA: TGTGCCAGTAGTCCTACTAGCGTGTACAATGAGCAGTTCTTC; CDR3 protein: CASSPTSVYNEQFF
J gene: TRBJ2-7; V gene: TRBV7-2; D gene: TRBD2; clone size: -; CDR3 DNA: TGTGCCAGCAGCTTAGGGCTAGCGGGAGGGCGGCGCTCCTACGAGCAGTACTTC; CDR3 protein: CASSLGLAGGRRSYEQYF
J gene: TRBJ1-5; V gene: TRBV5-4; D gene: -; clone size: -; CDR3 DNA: TGTGCCAGCAGCTTGCAGGGACAGCCCCAGCATTTT; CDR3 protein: CASSLQGQPQHF
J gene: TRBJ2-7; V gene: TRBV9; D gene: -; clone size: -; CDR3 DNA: TGTGCCAGCAGCCAAAACACCTACGAGCAGTACTTC; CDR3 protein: CASSQNTYEQYF
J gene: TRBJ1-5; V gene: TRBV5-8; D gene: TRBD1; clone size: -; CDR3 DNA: TGTGCCAGCAGCTGGGGGACAGGGGTCAATCAGCCCCAGCATTTT; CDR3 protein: CASSWGTGVNQPQHF
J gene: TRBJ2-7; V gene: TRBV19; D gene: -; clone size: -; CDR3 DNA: TGTGCCACGGCTCGTACGGGACGACCCTACGAGCAGTACTTC; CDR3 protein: CATARTGRPYEQYF
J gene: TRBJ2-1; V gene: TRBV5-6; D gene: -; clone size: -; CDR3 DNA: TGTGCCAGCAGCTCAACTCACTTACCCCGCAATGAGCAGTTCTTC; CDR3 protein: CASSSTHLPRNEQFF
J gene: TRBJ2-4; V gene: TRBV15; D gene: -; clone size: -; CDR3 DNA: TGTGCCGCTCCCCTCCTTGGGGGAACAGGGCAACAGTACTTC; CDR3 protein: CAAPLLGGTGQQYF
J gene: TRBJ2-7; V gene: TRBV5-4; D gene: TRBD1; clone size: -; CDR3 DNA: TGTGCCAGCAGCTTGGCTCGACAGGGGGGGGCCTACGAGCAGTACTTC; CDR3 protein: CASSLARQGGAYEQYF
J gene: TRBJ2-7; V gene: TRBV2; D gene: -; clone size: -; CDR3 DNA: TGTGCCAGTAGGGCCGACAGAACCTACGAGCAGTACTTC; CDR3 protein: CASRADRTYEQYF
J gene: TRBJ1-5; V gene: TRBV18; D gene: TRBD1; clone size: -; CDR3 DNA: TGTGCCAGCTCACCTCGAGGACAGGGATCCGATAGCAATCAGCCCCAGCATTTT; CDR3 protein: CASSPRGQGSDSNQPQHF
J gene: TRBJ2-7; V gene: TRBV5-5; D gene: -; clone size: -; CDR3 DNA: TGTGCCAGCAGCTTACAGGGTTTCTCCTACGAGCAGTACTTC; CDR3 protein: CASSLQGFSYEQYF
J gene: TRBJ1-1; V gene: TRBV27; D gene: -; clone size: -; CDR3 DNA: TGTGCCAGCAGTCCTCTGGCACCCCCGTCCATGAACACTGAAGCTTTCTTT; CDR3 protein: CASSPLAPPSMNTEAFF
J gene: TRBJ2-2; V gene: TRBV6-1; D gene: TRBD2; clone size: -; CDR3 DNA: TGTGCCAGCAGAGGACTAGCGGGAAACACCGGGGAGCTGTTTTTT; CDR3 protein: CASRGLAGNTGELFF
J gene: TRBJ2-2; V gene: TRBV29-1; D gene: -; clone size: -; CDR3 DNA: TGCAGCGTTTTTTCCGGGGAGCTGTTTTTT; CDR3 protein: CSVFSGELFF
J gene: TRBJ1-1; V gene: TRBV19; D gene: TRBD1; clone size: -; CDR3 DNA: TGTGCCAGTAGTATAGGGGGGACAGGGCGGGGCACTGAAGCTTTCTTT; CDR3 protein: CASSIGGTGRGTEAFF
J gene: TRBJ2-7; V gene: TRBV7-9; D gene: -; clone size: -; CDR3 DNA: TGTGCCAGCAACTTGTTGGCGGGACAGACTAAAGAGCAGTACTTC; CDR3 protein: CASNLLAGQTKEQYF
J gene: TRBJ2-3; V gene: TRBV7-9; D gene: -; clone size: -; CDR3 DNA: TGTGCCAGCAGCTCTCAGGGGTCTACCAGCACAGATACGCAGTATTTT; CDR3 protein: CASSSQGSTSTDTQYF
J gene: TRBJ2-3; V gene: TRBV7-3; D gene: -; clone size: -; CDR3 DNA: TGTGCCAGCAGCTACTTTAGCGGTAGGACAGATACGCAGTATTTT; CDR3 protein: CASSYFSGRTDTQYF
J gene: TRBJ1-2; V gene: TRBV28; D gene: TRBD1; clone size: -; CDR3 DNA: TGTGCCAGCTGGAGTCTGGGACAGACCTATGGCTACACCTTC; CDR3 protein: CASWSLGQTYGYTF
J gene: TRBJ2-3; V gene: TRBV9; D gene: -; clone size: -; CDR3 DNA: TGTGCCAGCAGCGTAGGTGGAGGGGGAACGGATACGCAGTATTTT; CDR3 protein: CASSVGGGGTDTQYF
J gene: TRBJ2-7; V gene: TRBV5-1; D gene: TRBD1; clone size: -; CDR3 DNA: TGCGCCAGCAGCCACACCCCCGGACAGGGGCTCCACGAGCAGTACTTC; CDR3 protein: CASSHTPGQGLHEQYF
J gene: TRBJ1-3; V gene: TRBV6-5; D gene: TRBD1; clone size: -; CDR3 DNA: TGTGCCAGCGGTCAGGGGGGCTCTGGAAACACCATATATTTT; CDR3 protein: CASGQGGSGNTIYF
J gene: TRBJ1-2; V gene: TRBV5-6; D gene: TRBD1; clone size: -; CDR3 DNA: TGTGCCAGCAGTTCACTCCCAACGGGACAGCCCAATGGCTACACCTTC; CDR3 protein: CASSSLPTGQPNGYTF
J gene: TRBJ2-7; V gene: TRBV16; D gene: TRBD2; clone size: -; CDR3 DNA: TGTGCCAGCAGCCAAGGGACTAGGAGCGAGCAGTACTTC; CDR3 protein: CASSQGTRSEQYF
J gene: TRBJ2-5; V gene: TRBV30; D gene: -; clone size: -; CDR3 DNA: TGTGCCTGGAATCGGGCAGGGGGGGATGAGACCCAGTACTTC; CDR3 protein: CAWNRAGGDETQYF
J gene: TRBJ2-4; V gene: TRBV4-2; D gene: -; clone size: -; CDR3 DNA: TGTGCCAGCAGCCACGCCCCCGAGACTAGTTTTGACAAAAACATTCAGTACTTC; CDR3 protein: CASSHAPETSFDKNIQYF
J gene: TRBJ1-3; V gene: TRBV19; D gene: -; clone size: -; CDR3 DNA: TGTGCCAGTAGTATAGGAGTGTGGGGGTCTGGAAACACCATATATTTT; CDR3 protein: CASSIGVWGSGNTIYF
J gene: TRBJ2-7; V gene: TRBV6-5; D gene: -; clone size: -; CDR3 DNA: TGTGCCAGCAGTTACTCGGACGCTAGCTCCTACGAGCAGTACTTC; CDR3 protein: CASSYSDASSYEQYF
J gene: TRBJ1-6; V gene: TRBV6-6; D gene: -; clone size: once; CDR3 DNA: TGTGCCAGCAGTTACTCGGACAATTCACCCCTCCACTTT; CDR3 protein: CASSYSDNSPLHF
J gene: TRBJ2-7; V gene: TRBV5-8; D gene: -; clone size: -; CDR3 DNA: TGTGCCAGTACTAGCTTGAGCTCCTACGAGCAGTACTTC; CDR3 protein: CASTSLSSYEQYF
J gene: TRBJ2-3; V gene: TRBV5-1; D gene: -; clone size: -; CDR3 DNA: TGCGCCAGCAGCTTGGTGCCGGGGTCCGATACGCAGTATTTT; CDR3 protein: CASSLVPGSDTQYF
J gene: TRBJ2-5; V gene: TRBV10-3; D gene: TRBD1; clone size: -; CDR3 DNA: TGTGCCATCAGTCGATCCCACAGGGGACGAGGTGAGACCCAGTACTTC; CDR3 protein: CAISRSHRGRGETQYF
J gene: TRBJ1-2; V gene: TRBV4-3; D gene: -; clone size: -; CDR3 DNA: TGCGCCAGCAGCCAAGATTCTACAGGGTGGGACTATGGCTACACCTTC; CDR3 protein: CASSQDSTGWDYGYTF
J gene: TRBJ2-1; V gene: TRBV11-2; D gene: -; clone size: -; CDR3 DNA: TGTGCCAGCAGCTTACCCTCAGCTAGCCCCAAGTACTCTTACAATGAGCAGTTCTTC; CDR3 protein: CASSLPSASPKYSYNEQFF
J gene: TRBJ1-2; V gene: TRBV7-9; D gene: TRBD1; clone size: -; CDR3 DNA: TGTGCCAGCAGCTTAGGGGACAGCATTTATGGCTACACCTTC; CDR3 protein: CASSLGDSIYGYTF
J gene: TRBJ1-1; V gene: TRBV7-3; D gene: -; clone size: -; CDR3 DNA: TGTGCCAGCAGCTTACAGCCGAACACTGAAGCTTTCTTT; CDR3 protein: CASSLQPNTEAFF
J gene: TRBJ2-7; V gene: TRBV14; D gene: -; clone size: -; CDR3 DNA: TGTGCCAGCAGCCAAGGGACGCTCGAGCAGTACTTC; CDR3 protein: CASSQGTLEQYF
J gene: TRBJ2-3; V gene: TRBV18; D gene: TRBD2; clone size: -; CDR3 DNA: TGTGCCAGCTCCCCTAGCGGGAGGGGGACAGATACGCAGTATTTT; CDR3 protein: CASSPSGRGTDTQYF
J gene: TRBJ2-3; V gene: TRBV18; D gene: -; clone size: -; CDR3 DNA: TGTGCCAGCTCACCACAGGGGGGCTGGGATACGCAGTATTTT; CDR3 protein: CASSPQGGWDTQYF
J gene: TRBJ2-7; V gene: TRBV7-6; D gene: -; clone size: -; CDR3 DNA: TGTGCCAGCAGCCCTATTTTTCGCTACGAGCAGTACTTC; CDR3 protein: CASSPIFRYEQYF
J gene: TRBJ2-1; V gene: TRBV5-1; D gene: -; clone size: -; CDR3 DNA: TGCGCCAGCAGCTTACAGGGCCCGATGGGTGAGCAGTTCTTC; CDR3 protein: CASSLQGPMGEQFF
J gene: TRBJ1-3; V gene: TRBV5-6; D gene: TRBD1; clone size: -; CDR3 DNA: TGTGCCAGCAGCTTGGCAGGGGGTACCTCTGGAAACACCATATATTTT; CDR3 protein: CASSLAGGTSGNTIYF
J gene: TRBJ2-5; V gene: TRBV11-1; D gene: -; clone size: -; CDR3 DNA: TGTGCCAGCAGCTTAGAGGGGCTCCAAGAGACCCAGTACTTC; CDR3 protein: CASSLEGLQETQYF
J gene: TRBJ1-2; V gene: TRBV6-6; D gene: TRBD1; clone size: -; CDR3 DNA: TGTGCCAGCAGGGAAACAGGGGTTCATGGCTACACCTTC; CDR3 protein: CASRETGVHGYTF
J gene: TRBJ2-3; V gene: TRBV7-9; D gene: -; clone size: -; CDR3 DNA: TGTGCCAGCAGCTTAGCGAGCGGTGACACAGATACGCAGTATTTT; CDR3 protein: CASSLASGDTDTQYF
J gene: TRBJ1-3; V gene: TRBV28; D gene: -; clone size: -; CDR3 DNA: TGTGCCAGCAGTCGTTACAGGGTCTCTGGAAACACCATATATTTT; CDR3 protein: CASSRYRVSGNTIYF